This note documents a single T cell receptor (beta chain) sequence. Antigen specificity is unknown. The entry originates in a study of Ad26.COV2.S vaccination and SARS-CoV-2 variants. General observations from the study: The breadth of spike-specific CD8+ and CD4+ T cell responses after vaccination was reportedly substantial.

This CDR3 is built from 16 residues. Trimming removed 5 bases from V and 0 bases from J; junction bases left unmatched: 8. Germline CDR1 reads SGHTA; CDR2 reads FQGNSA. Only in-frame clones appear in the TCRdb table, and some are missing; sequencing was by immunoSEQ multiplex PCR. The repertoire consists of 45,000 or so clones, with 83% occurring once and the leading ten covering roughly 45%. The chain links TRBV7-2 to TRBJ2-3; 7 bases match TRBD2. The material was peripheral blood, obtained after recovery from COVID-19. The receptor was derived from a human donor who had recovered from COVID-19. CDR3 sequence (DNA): TGTGCCAGCAGCCGTTTAAGCGGGACTAGCACAGATACGCAGTATTTT. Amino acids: CASSRLSGTSTDTQYF.